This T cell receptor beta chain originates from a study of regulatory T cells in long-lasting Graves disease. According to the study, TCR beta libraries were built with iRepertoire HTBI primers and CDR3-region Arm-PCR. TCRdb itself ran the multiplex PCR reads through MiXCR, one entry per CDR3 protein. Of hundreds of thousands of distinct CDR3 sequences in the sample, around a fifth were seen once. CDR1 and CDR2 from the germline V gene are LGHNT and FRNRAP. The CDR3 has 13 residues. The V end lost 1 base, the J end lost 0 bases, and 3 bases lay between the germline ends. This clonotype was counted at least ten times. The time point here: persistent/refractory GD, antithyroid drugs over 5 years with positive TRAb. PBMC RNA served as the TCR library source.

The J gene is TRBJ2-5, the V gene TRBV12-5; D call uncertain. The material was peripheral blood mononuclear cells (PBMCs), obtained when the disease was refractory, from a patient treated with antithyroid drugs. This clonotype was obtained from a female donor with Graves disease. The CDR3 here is CASGLGHQETQYF. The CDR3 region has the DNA TGTGCTAGTGGTTTGGGACACCAAGAGACCCAGTACTTC.